The 14 T cell receptor beta chains below were found in one sample sequenced in a study of beta chain features in type 1 diabetes (dated by TCRdb to 2016 to 2019). Library method: the immunoSEQ multiplex PCR assay. All of the isolated RNA was reverse transcribed with the High Capacity cDNA Reverse Transcription Kit, so expressed TCRB transcripts were sequenced. This immuneACCESS table, as held by TCRdb, lists in-frame sequences with V and J called but not all clones. Of the missing ones, under half trace to an unresolved V gene in checked studies; the others have no known cause. This sample gives about 160,000 clones in total; roughly 65% of them show up just once. The ten top clones hold around 0.096% of the sample. These TCRs' antigens remain unknown. What the research found in general, with its limitations: Type 1 diabetes patients showed a moderate but significant shortening of TCRB CDR3 length in all four CD4+ subsets.

Sequenced input: naive CD4+ T cells from blood. This specimen's cell subset or site label, interpreted: true naive CD4+ T cells. Source of these receptors: a man aged 25-45 years with type 1 diabetes.

In its sample, this clone was seen a few times. The chain is built from TRBV9 and TRBJ2-3; 10 positions match TRBD1. In germline, CDR1 is SGDLS, CDR2 YYNGEE. Unmatched junction bases numbered 6, after V lost 4 bases and J lost 1 base. The CDR3 spans 16 residues. CDR3: CASSFTGTGGTDTQYF. CDR3 DNA: TGTGCCAGCAGCTTTACCGGGACAGGGGGCACAGATACGCAGTATTTT. The entire variable domain, with the rest obtained from reference TRBV9 and TRBJ2-3, is as follows: DSGVTQTPKHLITATGQRVTLRCSPRSGDLSVYWYQQSLDQGLQFLIQYYNGEERAKGNILERFSAQQFPDLHSELNLSSLELGDSALYFCASSFTGTGGTDTQYFGPGTRLTVL.

The chain combines TRBV25-1 with TRBJ1-1, with TRBD1 matching over 7 bases. CDR3 length: 13 amino acids. After removal of 4 bases from V and 3 bases from J, the junction contained 2 bases not matched to a gene. Germline V gene data show CDR1 as MGHDK and CDR2 as SYGVNS. The DNA for the CDR3 is TGTGCCAGCAGTGGACAGGGATACACTGAAGCTTTCTTT. Protein sequence: CASSGQGYTEAFF. Full variable domain (rest looked up from reference TRBV25-1 and TRBJ1-1): EADIYQTPRYLVIGTGKKITLECSQTMGHDKMYWYQQDPGMELHLIHYSYGVNSTEKGDLSSESTVSRIRTEHFPLTLESARPSHTSQYLCASSGQGYTEAFFGQGTRLTVV.

This clone has only a few counts. The chain employs TRBV29-1 and TRBJ2-1, with D perhaps TRBD1 (6 bases). From germline, CDR1 is SQVTM and CDR2 ANQGSEA. Trimming removed 4 bases from V and 0 bases from J, with 19 bases in between. This CDR3 spans 17 amino acids. The CDR3 nucleotides read TGCAGCGTTGTACGTTTTGGGACACTGAGCTCCTACAATGAGCAGTTCTTC. It yields the protein CSVVRFGTLSSYNEQFF.

This clone turned up a few times. CDR3 in amino acids: CASSQAVGSYEQYF. Written as DNA, the CDR3 is TGCGCCAGCAGCCAAGCTGTAGGCTCCTACGAGCAGTACTTC. The rearrangement uses TRBV4-3 and TRBJ2-7; D is unresolved. Germline V gene sequence: CDR1 LGHNA, CDR2 YSLEER. V lost 1 base to trimming and J lost 0 bases, with 7 bases between them. The CDR3 sequence is 14 residues long.

This rearrangement joins TRBV9 to TRBJ1-2; no clear D. Per the germline V gene, CDR1 is SGDLS and CDR2 is YYNGEE. V was pared by 0 bases and J by 2 bases, with 8 bases between. The CDR3 loop spans 14 amino acids. The CDR3 nucleotides read TGTGCCAGCAGCGTAGGGGAATCCAACTATGGCTACACCTTC. Translated, it gives CASSVGESNYGYTF.

This sequence joins TRBV29-1 and TRBJ1-1; TRBD1 might be the D (5 bases). Germline loops: CDR1 SQVTM, CDR2 ANQGSEA. The ends were cut back, 6 bases at V and 0 bases at J, with 11 bases in the middle. This CDR3 is 13 amino acids long. The CDR3 nucleotides are TGCAGCGTGCGACAGATCATGAACACTGAAGCTTTCTTT. This translates into CSVRQIMNTEAFF. The complete variable domain, with remaining parts taken from reference TRBV29-1 and TRBJ1-1, reads SAVISQKPSRDICQRGTSLTIQCQVDSQVTMMFWYRQQPGQSLTLIATANQGSEATYESGFVIDKFPISRPNLTFSTLTVSNMSPEDSSIYLCSVRQIMNTEAFFGQGTRLTVV.

The V gene is TRBV30, the J gene TRBJ2-1, with 7 nucleotides matching TRBD2. The CDR3 contains 13 residues. With V trimmed by 7 bases and J by 8 bases, 11 bases remained unmatched. Germline V gives CDR1 GTSNPN, CDR2 SVGIG (reference sequence). Here the CDR3 reads CASERGVTDEQFF. DNA for the CDR3: TGTGCCTCCGAGCGGGGTGTGACGGATGAGCAGTTCTTC.

There are a few counts of this clone. The germline gene is not matched at one end of the junction; a read error may be the cause. The V and J genes are TRBV5-4 and TRBJ2-3, with 9 bases identical to TRBD1. CDR1 is SGHNT and CDR2 is YYREEE in the germline V gene (reference sequence). There are 12 residues in the CDR3. The CDR3 nucleotides read TGCTGGGTGGGACAGGGAGAAGATACGCAGTATTTT. This codes for CWVGQGEDTQYF.

This clone was seen just once. The gene calls are TRBV14 and TRBJ1-3, with D hard to call. The V gene's germline CDR1 is SGHDN and CDR2 FVKESK. CDR3 size: 15 residues. V lost 2 bases and J 0 bases, leaving 8 bases between the germline ends. The CDR3 DNA follows: TGTGCCAGCAGCCAATTGGGCGTCTCTGGAAACACCATATATTTT. Protein: CASSQLGVSGNTIYF.

The chain recombines TRBV5-1 with TRBJ2-1; D possibly corresponds to TRBD1 (6 bases). This CDR3 contains 16 residues. Per germline, CDR1 SGHRS and CDR2 YFSETQ. Trimming took 0 bases from V and 5 from J, leaving 15 bases between them. The CDR3 protein is CASSLVTGGFNNEQFF. Written as DNA, the CDR3 is TGCGCCAGCAGCTTGGTGACAGGTGGTTTTAACAATGAGCAGTTCTTC.

The chain joins TRBV29-1 to TRBJ2-3, with 10 bases that match TRBD2. The V gene end was trimmed by 6 bases and the J gene end by 6 bases; junction bases not matched to a gene: 6. The CDR3 loop spans 13 amino acids. Germline V gene data show CDR1 as SQVTM and CDR2 as ANQGSEA. Written as DNA, the CDR3 is TGCAGCGTCCCGGGACTAGCGCCGGATACGCAGTATTTT. Its protein is CSVPGLAPDTQYF.

This clone has more than one count but fewer than ten. The chain carries TRBV25-1 and TRBJ2-3; no clear D gene. There are 12 residues in the CDR3. Between the trimmed V and J ends, which lost 4 bases and 4 bases, there was a span of 6 bases. Germline values: CDR1 MGHDK, CDR2 SYGVNS. The CDR3 spells CASSGFSDTQYF. Written as DNA, the CDR3 is TGTGCCAGCAGTGGATTTTCAGATACGCAGTATTTT.

A remark on this clone: Other DNA sequences in the same sample also yield this CDR3. The V gene is TRBV7-2, the J gene TRBJ2-5; TRBD2 matches at 7 bases. The trim removed 2 bases at V and 1 base at J, leaving 1 base unmatched. CDR1 SGHTA and CDR2 FQGNSA come from the germline V gene. The CDR3 consists of 14 residues. The CDR3 sequence: CASSLSGVQETQYF. The CDR3 coding sequence is TGTGCCAGCAGCTTAAGCGGGGTCCAAGAGACCCAGTACTTC.

This chain uses TRBV4-3 with TRBJ2-3; TRBD1 is a possible D gene (5 bases). Per the germline V gene, CDR1 is LGHNA and CDR2 is YSLEER. The CDR3 runs 14 residues. V lost 2 bases, J lost 4 bases, and 10 bases lay in between. CDR3 DNA sequence: TGCGCCAGCAGCCAACAACAGGACGCAGATACGCAGTATTTT. Its translation is CASSQQQDADTQYF.